This T cell receptor beta chain was identified during a study of identifying expanded T cells in peripheral blood (dated by TCRdb to about 2019). The study in broad terms: Separate aliquots of the same genomic DNA pool were sequenced to produce technical replicates, and four replicates were compared in pairs.

General findings and caveats noted by the study authors: In all healthy donors, the variance in clone template counts between samples taken roughly 14 days apart rose significantly as total template count increased. It was expected by the authors that biological variance in healthy repertoires might increase further over much longer intervals, such as months to years. Between technical replicates the binomial model flagged 1 to 1.5 differentially abundant clones, whereas over around 2 weeks the binomial model flagged about 15 and over approximately four weeks 19 to 20. Across all healthy-donor time intervals, the beta-binomial model significantly cut both the number of clones called differentially abundant and the false-positive rate.

The CDR3 runs 15 residues from the cysteine to the phenylalanine. Kept here is only the CDR3 DNA, which spans 45 bases and is read in frame from base 1. Trimming removed 5 bases from V and 8 bases from J; the gene matches leave 7 bases unexplained. Reading the germline V gene (reference sequence) gives CDR1 SGHAT and CDR2 FQDESV. A note on this clone: The clone's antigen remains unknown. Base quality data are lacking; no much larger clone is found one base away.

No immune events such as infections were documented for the healthy donors during the collection period. Healthy-donor blood repertoires served as a training cohort to calibrate time-dependent variance in a beta-binomial model of T-cell clone differential abundance. The training cohort comprised about ten healthy donors, 3 female and 7 male. The donors were between roughly 29 and 65 years old, with an average age of about 45 years. Whole blood from each healthy donor was obtained from a commercial supplier and was collected at three time points about 15 days apart. For immunosequencing, genomic DNA was extracted from unsorted whole blood. The immunoSEQ Assay, which relies on bias-controlled multiplex PCR amplification of genomic DNA, was used to profile TCRbeta CDR3 regions. On the study's bioinformatics: The absolute abundance of each unique TCRbeta CDR3 region was quantified after sequences were collapsed and filtered. Two models were used to test differential abundance: a binomial model (Fisher-equivalent) and a beta-binomial model that adds time-dependent variance fitted from healthy donors. Clones with fewer than 5 combined templates were removed, and a clone was called differentially abundant if the clone's Benjamini-Hochberg FDR was below 0.01. Beta-binomial variance was modeled as a function of total template count across the two samples using the form v = (b*log(k)+a)^2. The immuneACCESS repertoire file appears here via TCRdb, limited to in-frame rearrangements. These files lack a portion of the clones; in checked studies, under half of the deficit traces to unresolved V genes, and the cause of the others is not known. V, J and clone size reflect that table, while D and trimming were determined from the DNA. The sample records about 85,000 clones, more than 75% of which are singletons. The top ten clones comprise around 17% of the sample.

Sequencing used blood. The clonotype was recovered from a person between 18 and 75 years old in good health. This chain is built from TRBV11-1 and TRBJ2-1; TRBD2 aligns with 12 central bases. The encoded CDR3 is CASSQSSGGADEQFF. The nucleotide sequence reads as follows: TGTGCCAGCAGCCAATCTAGCGGGGGGGCCGATGAGCAGTTCTTC.